A selection of T cell receptor beta chains follows, all from one sample in a study of regulatory T cells in long-lasting Graves disease. One entry per CDR3 protein results from TCRdb running MiXCR on the multiplex PCR reads. In the table there are hundreds of thousands of distinct CDR3 sequences, roughly 15% of which are singletons. These sequences were also reported in another study, on T cells in Graves' hyperthyroidism and ophthalmopathy.

The source was peripheral blood mononuclear cells (PBMCs), collected at new diagnosis, from a patient treated with antithyroid drugs. These receptors all come from a woman aged 40-65 years with Graves disease. Each CDR3 is given with its conserved first and last residue. The D gene is left open where the match is weak. Size tells how often a clone was seen (once, few, many) or the class of an expanded clone, and some rows leave it out.

CDR3 protein,CDR3 DNA,J gene,clone size,V gene,D gene
CASSSLDGNTEAFF,TGCGCCAGCAGCTCCCTTGACGGGAACACTGAAGCTTTCTTT,TRBJ1-1,many,TRBV5-1,-
CASSPLDRGALFF,TGTGCCAGTAGTCCTCTGGACAGGGGGGCACTGTTTTTT,TRBJ1-4,-,TRBV19,TRBD1
CASRLRAGLEVATNEKLFF,TGTGCCAGCAGGCTCCGGGCAGGCCTCGAAGTTGCAACTAATGAAAAACTGTTTTTT,TRBJ1-4,-,TRBV6-1,-
CASSTSSTGATNEKLFF,TGTGCCAGCAGCACCTCAAGCACCGGTGCAACTAATGAAAAACTGTTTTTT,TRBJ1-4,-,TRBV7-9,-
CASRAWTGNTEAFF,TGTGCCAGCAGGGCCTGGACGGGGAACACTGAAGCTTTCTTT,TRBJ1-1,few,TRBV7-9,-
CASSSNGGGRTDTQYF,TGTGCCAGCAGTTCCAATGGCGGGGGGCGCACAGATACGCAGTATTTT,TRBJ2-3,-,TRBV7-3,TRBD2
CASSLYGVKLFF,TGTGCCAGCAGCTTATACGGTGTAAAACTGTTTTTT,TRBJ1-4,-,TRBV11-2,-
CASSPGGVGRGGSYNEQFF,TGTGCCAGCAGTCCCGGGGGGGTCGGGCGGGGGGGCTCCTACAATGAGCAGTTCTTC,TRBJ2-1,-,TRBV27,TRBD2
CASSFGRGLVGYTF,TGTGCCAGCAGCTTCGGCAGGGGCCTCGTGGGCTACACCTTC,TRBJ1-2,-,TRBV7-2,-
CASSFYSEVAGELFF,TGCGCCAGCAGCTTTTACTCTGAAGTTGCCGGGGAGCTGTTTTTT,TRBJ2-2,-,TRBV5-1,-
CASSDFENTEAFF,TGTGCCAGCAGTGACTTTGAGAACACTGAAGCTTTCTTT,TRBJ1-1,-,TRBV2,-
CASRNRVLPYEQYF,TGTGCCAGCAGAAACAGGGTTTTGCCCTACGAGCAGTACTTC,TRBJ2-7,few,TRBV6-4,-
CASSLRASGNYEQYF,TGCGCCAGCAGCCTCCGGGCTAGCGGCAACTACGAGCAGTACTTC,TRBJ2-7,-,TRBV5-1,TRBD2
CSVHTGGYGYTF,TGCAGCGTTCATACAGGGGGCTATGGCTACACCTTC,TRBJ1-2,-,TRBV29-1,TRBD1
CASSLDRGGNTGELFF,TGTGCCAGCAGCTTGGACAGGGGGGGTAACACCGGGGAGCTGTTTTTT,TRBJ2-2,-,TRBV7-2,TRBD1
CASMAGRLTGELFF,TGTGCCAGCATGGCGGGGAGGCTCACCGGGGAGCTGTTTTTT,TRBJ2-2,-,TRBV6-1,-
CASSLGASGGEQFF,TGTGCCAGCAGCCTAGGGGCTAGCGGGGGGGAGCAGTTCTTC,TRBJ2-1,-,TRBV7-3,TRBD2
CATSRGSDSGAFF,TGTGCCACCAGTCGTGGGTCGGACTCGGGAGCTTTCTTT,TRBJ1-1,many,TRBV24-1,-
CASSLKGNYEQYF,TGCGCCAGCAGCTTGAAAGGGAACTACGAGCAGTACTTC,TRBJ2-7,-,TRBV5-1,-
CASSPPPDINQPQHF,TGTGCCAGCAGCCCCCCCCCCGACATCAATCAGCCCCAGCATTTT,TRBJ1-5,-,TRBV7-2,-
CASSLVTSGATDTQYF,TGTGCCAGCAGCTTAGTTACTAGCGGGGCCACAGATACGCAGTATTTT,TRBJ2-3,-,TRBV11-2,TRBD2
CASSETGTNTEAFF,TGCGCCAGCAGCGAAACAGGTACGAACACTGAAGCTTTCTTT,TRBJ1-1,many,TRBV5-1,-
CASRGQGANQPQHF,TGTGCCAGCAGAGGACAGGGGGCCAATCAGCCCCAGCATTTT,TRBJ1-5,-,TRBV2,TRBD1
CASSQEVMGDQPQHF,TGCGCCAGCAGCCAAGAGGTTATGGGGGATCAGCCCCAGCATTTT,TRBJ1-5,-,TRBV4-1,-
CASTLPSGGGDEQFF,TGCGCCAGCACCCTCCCTAGCGGGGGTGGGGATGAGCAGTTCTTC,TRBJ2-1,-,TRBV5-1,TRBD2
CASSLSSGGVGFTDTQYF,TGTGCCAGCAGTTTATCTAGCGGGGGGGTTGGGTTTACAGATACGCAGTATTTT,TRBJ2-3,-,TRBV28,TRBD2
CASTAPSPPGQSNQPQHF,TGTGCCAGCACAGCCCCCTCCCCACCGGGACAGTCCAATCAGCCCCAGCATTTT,TRBJ1-5,-,TRBV6-1,TRBD1
CASSFPPGTSNNEQFF,TGTGCCAGCAGTTTCCCCCCCGGGACCTCCAACAATGAGCAGTTCTTC,TRBJ2-1,many,TRBV28,-
CASSETVNTEAFF,TGTGCCAGCAGTGAGACAGTGAACACTGAAGCTTTCTTT,TRBJ1-1,many,TRBV2,-
CASRGAQGFYGYTF,TGTGCCAGCAGGGGGGCACAGGGGTTCTATGGCTACACCTTC,TRBJ1-2,-,TRBV27,TRBD1
CASSPGIAGEGETQYF,TGTGCCAGCAGCCCCGGGATAGCGGGGGAAGGGGAGACCCAGTACTTC,TRBJ2-5,many,TRBV12-3/TRBV12-4,TRBD2
CASSNRPGTGNTIYF,TGTGCCAGCAGCAACCGACCGGGAACTGGAAACACCATATATTTT,TRBJ1-3,-,TRBV9,-
CSASDSGGYEQYF,TGCAGTGCTAGTGATAGCGGGGGGTACGAGCAGTACTTC,TRBJ2-7,few,TRBV20-1,TRBD2
CASSQGTSNQPQHF,TGTGCCAGCAGCCAAGGGACTAGCAATCAGCCCCAGCATTTT,TRBJ1-5,few,TRBV3-1,-
CASSQESSYEQYF,TGTGCCAGCAGCCAAGAATCCAGCTACGAGCAGTACTTC,TRBJ2-7,-,TRBV3-1,-
CASSQESGTLSREQYF,TGCGCCAGCAGCCAAGAGAGTGGGACATTAAGTCGCGAGCAGTACTTC,TRBJ2-7,few,TRBV4-1,-
CASSRSSGTHNEQFF,TGTGCCAGCAGCCGGAGTAGCGGCACACACAATGAGCAGTTCTTC,TRBJ2-1,many,TRBV7-8,-
CASIVLGTGATNTGELFF,TGTGCCAGCATCGTCCTCGGGACAGGGGCTACGAACACCGGGGAGCTGTTTTTT,TRBJ2-2,once,TRBV9,TRBD1
CASSPDRGSNTEAFF,TGTGCCAGCAGCCCGGACAGGGGCTCCAACACTGAAGCTTTCTTT,TRBJ1-1,many,TRBV5-4,TRBD1
CASIGAWGEQFF,TGTGCCAGCATCGGGGCTTGGGGTGAGCAGTTCTTC,TRBJ2-1,-,TRBV28,-
CACSQGSPDRGRDETQYF,TGTGCCTGCAGCCAAGGTTCCCCGGACAGGGGGCGCGACGAGACCCAGTACTTC,TRBJ2-5,few,TRBV14,TRBD1
CASSEGQGMTNYGYTF,TGTGCCAGTAGTGAGGGACAGGGGATGACTAACTATGGCTACACCTTC,TRBJ1-2,-,TRBV19,TRBD1
CSALDGFSGNTIYF,TGCAGCGCTTTGGACGGGTTCTCTGGAAACACCATATATTTT,TRBJ1-3,-,TRBV29-1,-
CASSLPGRGYTF,TGTGCCAGCAGCTTACCCGGTCGTGGCTACACCTTC,TRBJ1-2,many,TRBV27,-
CASSLGQVTYEQYF,TGTGCCAGCAGCTTAGGGCAGGTTACCTACGAGCAGTACTTC,TRBJ2-7,many,TRBV7-2,-
CASLRQETQYF,TGTGCGAGCTTAAGACAGGAGACCCAGTACTTC,TRBJ2-5,-,TRBV2,-
CASTDNTGELFF,TGTGCCAGCACAGACAACACCGGGGAGCTGTTTTTT,TRBJ2-2,-,TRBV2,-
CANRRGEGEKLFF,TGCGCCAACAGGCGAGGGGAAGGGGAAAAACTGTTTTTT,TRBJ1-4,-,TRBV5-1,-
CAVQGEYYGHTF,TGTGCCGTACAGGGAGAATACTATGGCCACACCTTC,TRBJ1-2,many,TRBV2,-
CASSLYSGNTIYF,TGTGCCAGCAGTTTGTACTCTGGAAACACCATATATTTT,TRBJ1-3,many,TRBV28,-
CTSSQRGDPNYGYTF,TGTACCAGCAGCCAACGAGGGGACCCTAACTATGGCTACACCTTC,TRBJ1-2,-,TRBV3-1,-
CASSYSSRQQRNEQFF,TGTGCCAGCAGTTACTCGAGTAGGCAACAGAGGAATGAGCAGTTCTTC,TRBJ2-1,-,TRBV6-5,-
CASSSTSGGKTQYF,TGTGCCAGCAGCTCCACTAGCGGGGGGAAGACCCAGTACTTC,TRBJ2-5,many,TRBV7-2,TRBD2